This T cell receptor beta chain is drawn from a study of T cell repertoires in cytomegalovirus infection (dated by TCRdb to between 2018 and 2021). Describing the broader study: Because public TCR beta signatures pointed to carriage of CMV infection together with the matching HLA type, the HLA type of each donor mattered for the analysis.

The sample was run on an Illumina HiSeq 1500. In-frame beta chains were kept once TCRdb had trimmed the public reads at Q25 with fastp and called clones with MiXCR. Under each unique CDR3 protein, matching rows form one entry showing the most common genes and DNA. This sample has some 300,000 distinct CDR3 sequences in its table, and roughly 13% of those were observed once. The top ten constitute 7.5% to 10% of the sample. From the cysteine through the phenylalanine, the CDR3 covers 17 amino acids. The read is trimmed to its CDR3 DNA, 51 bases read in frame from base 1. V gives up 1 base and J gives up 0 bases, and the segment between their germline ends measures 18 bases. The germline V gene (reference sequence) yields DFQATT for CDR1 and SNEGSKA for CDR2. Note on this clonotype: The clone's antigen remains unknown. No much larger clone exists at a distance of one base, and base qualities are not known.

General conclusions and limits of the study: The ex vivo response was dominated by HLA-C-restricted CMV-specific TCR beta clonotypes, which also provided the single most frequent clonotype in two of eight donors. Cumulative frequency of public TCR beta family members discriminated carriers of CMV infection plus the relevant HLA type in this cohort and an independent 352-donor cohort.

Sequencing used PBMCs. This chain is built from TRBV20-1 and TRBJ1-2; TRBD1 is possibly the D segment (5 matching bases). This sequence was found in a human donor in good health (CMV status not recorded). Some clones in this sample may be carry-over from other donors' samples. The CDR3 here reads CSARAWGSFTSNYGYTF. In nucleotides, the sequence is TGCAGTGCTAGAGCGTGGGGGTCTTTCACCTCTAACTATGGCTACACCTTC.